This T cell receptor (beta chain) came from a study of read filtering for tumor transcriptome and immune sequencing. Study as a whole: Patients were 17 male and 11 to 15 female, mean age 65.9 years, range about 47 to 85. Per sample, TCR-region reads ranged about 3.5 to 11 million by IR-seq, roughly 80 to 1,300 by RNA-seq. Study results and caveats: IR-seq captured clonotypes deeper and more reliably than RNA-seq.

CDR1 and CDR2 from the germline V gene are LGHNA and YSLEER. V was pared by 0 bases and J by 4 bases, with 6 bases of the junction left unmatched. The CDR3 contains 17 residues. At least ten counts were recorded for this clonotype. Its specificity is not known. Molecular barcoded adaptors covering alpha/delta and beta/gamma chains were used on around 400 ng RNA. TCRdb reprocessed the reads with MiXCR, giving one entry per CDR3 protein. The top ten hold under 40% of the sample, which has about 45,000 distinct CDR3 sequences, 20% seen once. At the time of active disease, bone marrow was collected from every patient.

This chain uses TRBV4-3 with TRBJ2-1, with 10 nucleotides matching TRBD2. The clonotype comes from a donor over 35 with multiple myeloma. What was sequenced was a population of CD138-negative cells sorted from bone marrow. Written as DNA, the CDR3 is TGCGCCAGCAGCCAAGACCTAGCGGGGGTAGTTTACAATGAGCAGTTCTTC. Its protein is CASSQDLAGVVYNEQFF.